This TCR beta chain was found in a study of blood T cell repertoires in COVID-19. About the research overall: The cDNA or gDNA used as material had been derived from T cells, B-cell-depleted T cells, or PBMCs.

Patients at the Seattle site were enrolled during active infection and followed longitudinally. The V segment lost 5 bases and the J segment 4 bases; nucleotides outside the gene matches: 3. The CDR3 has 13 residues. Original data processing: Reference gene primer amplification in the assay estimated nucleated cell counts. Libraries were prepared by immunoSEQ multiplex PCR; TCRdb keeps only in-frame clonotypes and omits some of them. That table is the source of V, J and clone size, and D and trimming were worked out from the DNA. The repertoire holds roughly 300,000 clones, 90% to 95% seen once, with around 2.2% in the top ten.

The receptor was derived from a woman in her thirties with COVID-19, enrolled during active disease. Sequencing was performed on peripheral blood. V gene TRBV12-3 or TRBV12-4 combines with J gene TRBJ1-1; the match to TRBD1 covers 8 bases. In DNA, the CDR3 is TGTGCCAGCAGTAAGACAGGGGCCACTGAAGCTTTCTTT. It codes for CASSKTGATEAFF.